This entry concerns a single TCR beta chain. Its antigen is unidentified. This CDR3 contains 13 residues. Trimming cost V 5 bases and J 3 bases, with 8 bases left between them. Germline CDR1 is LNHDA and CDR2 is SQIVND (reference sequence). The sample comes from a study of pediatric ulcerative colitis. As for the study in general: Six or seven patients showed pancolitis and two showed left-sided colitis. The study's findings and limits: A couple of rectal clonotypes were found only in ulcerative colitis patients, all of them.

Sequencing used immunoSEQ multiplex PCR; TCRdb keeps in-frame clones, though not all of them. The data contain 15,000 to 20,000 clones, just under 75% of them singletons. One to two pinch biopsies were taken from the rectum during colonoscopy. The chain carries TRBV19 and TRBJ1-5, with D unclear. Input material: gut tissue. This clonotype was sampled from a girl between 10 and 17 years old with moderate ulcerative colitis. CDR3 loop: CASSLRLNQPQHF. CDR3 DNA: TGTGCCAGTAGTTTACGGCTCAATCAGCCCCAGCATTTT. Complete variable domain (other parts from reference TRBV19 and TRBJ1-5): DGGITQSPKYLFRKEGQNVTLSCEQNLNHDAMYWYRQDPGQGLRLIYYSQIVNDFQKGDIAEGYSVSREKKESFPLTVTSAQKNPTAFYLCASSLRLNQPQHFGDGTRLSIL.